The entry below describes one T cell receptor beta chain. Its target is not known. The record originates from a study of siplizumab effects on memory and regulatory T cells. Whole-study findings and limits: There appeared to be greater diversity in naive T cells than in memory cells, and naive T cells seemed major contributors to the alloresponse. No assignable naive or memory phenotype existed for roughly 80-97% of proliferating CD4+ or CD8+ clones.

The study assayed 100,000 or so TCR templates per sample. Clones were read by immunoSEQ multiplex PCR, and TCRdb kept only the in-frame ones, dropping some. The sample consists of about 69,000 clones, 80% to 90% of them appearing once. Per the germline V gene, CDR1 is SGHDT and CDR2 is YYEEEE. Trimming cost V 4 bases and J 5 bases, with 21 bases left between them. This CDR3 spans 16 amino acids. The receptor was derived from a human donor in good health. Sequenced: Tregs sorted from blood. V is TRBV5-6 and J is TRBJ1-1, with D possibly matching TRBD1 (5 bases). CDR3 sequence: CASSRWRGDLWTEAFF. CDR3 DNA sequence: TGTGCCAGCAGCCGGTGGCGGGGGGACCTTTGGACTGAAGCTTTCTTT.